This passage covers 26 T cell receptor beta chains from one sample sequenced in a study of blood T cell repertoires in COVID-19. Some clones are missing from TCRdb's copy, which holds only in-frame ones; the method was immunoSEQ multiplex PCR. The sample shows 200,000 to 250,000 clones, more than 65% of them seen only once. The specimen was peripheral blood. The receptors were sampled from a woman of 80 years or more with acute or convalescent COVID-19.

In this sample, this clone turned up a few times. The V gene is TRBV4-3, the J gene TRBJ2-3; the D is unclear. Germline V gene sequence: CDR1 LGHNA, CDR2 YSLEER. The CDR3 is made up of 14 amino acids. Trimming pared 1 base from V and 4 bases from J, leaving 9 bases between. This chain's CDR3 is CASSQGPLADTQYF. CDR3 sequence (DNA): TGCGCCAGCAGCCAAGGCCCCCTAGCAGATACGCAGTATTTT.

Notes on this clone: This specimen includes other DNA sequences encoding the same CDR3. V is TRBV20-1 and J is TRBJ1-2, with D perhaps TRBD1 (5 bases). There are 11 residues in the CDR3. Germline CDR1 reads DFQATT; CDR2 reads SNEGSKA (reference sequence). Trimming stripped 6 bases from V and 5 bases from J, with 10 bases between. The CDR3 spells CSATGDYGYTF. The DNA of the CDR3 is TGCAGTGCCACGGGGGATTATGGCTACACCTTC.

CDR3 residues: CASTIPRTGTGYTF. In DNA form, the CDR3 reads TGTGCCAGCACGATCCCCCGGACAGGGACTGGCTACACCTTC. This chain connects TRBV5-6 to TRBJ1-2; 8 nucleotides line up with TRBD1. Germline loops: CDR1 SGHDT, CDR2 YYEEEE. J gave up 7 bases and V 6 bases, and 11 bases lay outside the gene matches. This CDR3 contains 14 residues.

DNA for the CDR3: TGTGCCAGTAGTACACTGAGGGGACAGCAGAACACTGAAGCTTTCTTT. This encodes CASSTLRGQQNTEAFF. The rearrangement links TRBV19 to TRBJ1-1; 7 nucleotides agree with TRBD1. J was trimmed by 1 base and V by 4 bases; bases with no gene match: 9. The CDR3 totals 16 residues. Germline values: CDR1 LNHDA, CDR2 SQIVND (reference sequence).

The J gene is TRBJ2-7, the V gene TRBV28; D may be TRBD1 (6 bases). This CDR3 is built from 15 residues. Germline lookup yields CDR1 MDHEN and CDR2 SYDVKM. V was clipped by 2 bases and J by 1 base, with 12 bases between them. DNA of the CDR3: TGTGCCAGCAGTTTAGCTAAACAGGGTTCCTACGAGCAGTACTTC. Translation: CASSLAKQGSYEQYF. The full variable domain, in which reference TRBV28 and TRBJ2-7 provide the parts outside the CDR3, is DVKVTQSSRYLVKRTGEKVFLECVQDMDHENMFWYRQDPGLGLRLIYFSYDVKMKEKGDIPEGYSVSREKKERFSLILESASTNQTSMYLCASSLAKQGSYEQYFGPGTRLTVT.

The gene calls are TRBV7-3 and TRBJ1-1; 9 positions agree with TRBD1. The CDR3 is made up of 13 amino acids. V was clipped by 5 bases and J by 4 bases; unmatched bases: 2. The germline V gene has CDR1 SGHTA and CDR2 FQGTGA. The CDR3 protein is CASSPGQGTEAFF. In nucleotides, the CDR3 is TGTGCCAGCAGCCCGGGACAGGGCACTGAAGCTTTCTTT.

CDR3 sequence reads: CASSLRVAGKYEQYF. The CDR3 coding sequence is TGTGCCAGCAGTCTACGGGTAGCGGGGAAATACGAGCAGTACTTC. The V gene is TRBV6-2 or TRBV6-3, the J gene TRBJ2-7, with 8 bases aligning to TRBD2. In germline, CDR1 is MNHEY, CDR2 SVGEGT. This CDR3 is 15 amino acids long. The junction had 10 bases not matched to a gene; V was cut back by 5 bases and J by 4 bases.

The J gene is TRBJ2-7, the V gene TRBV7-3; tentative D call: TRBD2 (6 bases). CDR1 is SGHTA and CDR2 is FQGTGA in the germline V gene. CDR3 length equals 14 residues. Trimming stripped 4 bases from V and 5 bases from J, with 15 bases between. Here the CDR3 reads CASSSGLRGDEQYF. The CDR3, as DNA: TGTGCCAGCAGCTCGGGACTCAGAGGCGACGAGCAGTACTTC. Filled out from reference TRBV7-3 and TRBJ2-7, the complete variable domain reads GAGVSQTPSNKVTEKGKYVELRCDPISGHTALYWYRQSLGQGPEFLIYFQGTGAADDSGLPNDRFFAVRPEGSVSTLKIQRTERGDSAVYLCASSSGLRGDEQYFGPGTRLTVT.

The rearrangement links TRBV28 to TRBJ1-5; possibly TRBD1 for D (6 bases). The V and J ends lost 5 bases and 2 bases respectively, with 25 bases between them. Germline CDR1 and CDR2: MDHEN and SYDVKM. CDR3 length: 19 residues. The CDR3 DNA follows: TGTGCCAGCAGTCCTCCTCCCCTTGACAGGTACGGTGGCAATCAGCCCCAGCATTTT. Residues: CASSPPPLDRYGGNQPQHF.

This clone was recorded a few times. CDR3 in DNA: TGTGCCAGCAGCTTAGGCCCACAGGGCTCTGGAAACACCATATATTTT. Translated, it gives CASSLGPQGSGNTIYF. The chain combines TRBV7-2 with TRBJ1-3, with D perhaps TRBD1 (6 bases). Trimming took off 1 base at V and 0 bases at J, with 10 bases between the two ends. Germline V CDR1 and CDR2: SGHTA, FQGNSA. The CDR3 sequence is 16 residues long.

This clone was counted between two and nine times. The DNA of the CDR3 is TGTGCCAGCAGCTTAAATGGACAGAGCAACACTGAAGCTTTCTTT. This translates into CASSLNGQSNTEAFF. The chain uses TRBV11-3 and TRBJ1-1, with D tentatively TRBD1 (6 bases). The CDR3 has 15 amino acids. V was shortened by 2 bases and J by 2 bases, with 12 bases between the two germline ends. Germline V gene lookup returns CDR1 SGHNT and CDR2 YENEEA.

This chain links TRBV19 with TRBJ1-2, with TRBD1 identical over 10 bases. The CDR3 length is 13 residues. The junction had 5 bases not matched to a gene; V was cut back by 9 bases and J by 4 bases. From germline, CDR1 is LNHDA and CDR2 SQIVND (reference sequence). In nucleotides, the CDR3 is TGTGCCAGCGGGACAGGGGAAGGCTATGGCTACACCTTC. It translates to CASGTGEGYGYTF.

The chain employs TRBV7-2 and TRBJ2-5, with D possibly being TRBD1 (5 bases). The V end was cut by 4 bases, the J end by 1 base, with 10 bases between. The V gene's germline CDR1 is SGHTA and CDR2 FQGNSA. CDR3 size: 14 residues. CDR3 amino acids: CASSWQGSQETQYF. CDR3 coding DNA: TGTGCCAGCAGCTGGCAGGGCTCCCAAGAGACCCAGTACTTC.

This sequence joins TRBV27 and TRBJ1-5, with TRBD1 matching over 7 bases. With V trimmed by 8 bases and J by 5 bases, 15 bases remained unmatched. The length of the CDR3 is 16 residues. Germline V gene sequence: CDR1 MNHEY, CDR2 SMNVEV (reference sequence). CDR3 residues: CASRRGGPDRDQPQHF. For the CDR3, the DNA is TGTGCCAGCCGTCGGGGAGGACCTGACAGGGATCAGCCCCAGCATTTT.

The CDR3 region has the DNA TGTGCCAGCAGTGGTACCGGGACTAGTTCGTCCAATGAGCAGTTCTTC. The encoded protein is CASSGTGTSSSNEQFF. The chain joins TRBV2 to TRBJ2-1; 8 bases are shared with TRBD2. CDR3 length: 16 residues. CDR1 is SNHLY and CDR2 is FYNNEI in the germline V gene. V gave up 4 bases and J gave up 6 bases; unmatched junction bases: 11.

The chain recombines TRBV6-5 with TRBJ1-2, with D perhaps matching TRBD1 (6 bases). From germline, CDR1 is MNHEY and CDR2 SVGAGI. Trimming removed 8 bases at V and 4 bases at J, with 11 bases between. This CDR3 has 12 residues. In nucleotides, the CDR3 is TGTGCCAGCGGCGGGGGCCCCTATGGCTACACCTTC. Protein: CASGGGPYGYTF.

This clone has only one observation. The chain couples TRBV29-1 to TRBJ1-1; TRBD1 matches at 8 bases. Trimming cost V 6 bases and J 4 bases; bases outside gene matches: 4. Germline V CDR1 and CDR2: SQVTM, ANQGSEA. CDR3 length equals 12 residues. Here the CDR3 DNA reads TGCAGCGTCAAGACAGGGGTCACTGAAGCTTTCTTT. Amino acids: CSVKTGVTEAFF.

This rearrangement joins TRBV7-2 to TRBJ1-2; D ambiguous. There are 15 residues in the CDR3. Deletions cut 2 bases from V and 0 bases from J, with 10 bases between. The germline CDR1 and CDR2 sequences are SGHTA and FQGNSA. CDR3 sequence (DNA): TGTGCCAGCAGCTTACAGGCAGCCCCTAACTATGGCTACACCTTC. This sequence encodes CASSLQAAPNYGYTF.

The chain uses TRBV2 and TRBJ1-3; unclear D gene. Germline V gene sequence: CDR1 SNHLY, CDR2 FYNNEI. There are 13 residues in the CDR3. V gave up 6 bases and J gave up 7 bases, with 13 bases separating them. CDR3 amino acids: CASSLPSANTIYF. In DNA form, the CDR3 reads TGTGCCAGCAGCCTCCCGTCAGCGAACACCATATATTTT.

The J gene is TRBJ1-2, the V gene TRBV7-9; D perhaps matches TRBD1 (5 bases). V gave up 1 base and J gave up 3 bases, with 6 bases separating them. CDR3 size: 13 residues. The V gene's germline CDR1 is SEHNR and CDR2 FQNEAQ (reference sequence). The CDR3: CASSLGRDYGYTF. CDR3 bases: TGTGCCAGCAGCTTAGGCAGGGACTATGGCTACACCTTC.

This clone was seen a handful of times. The chain has TRBV28 and TRBJ2-1; a possible D gene is TRBD1 (7 bases). Between the trimmed V and J ends, which lost 2 bases and 9 bases, there was a span of 14 bases. Germline loops: CDR1 MDHEN, CDR2 SYDVKM. This CDR3 comprises 14 residues. For the CDR3, the DNA is TGTGCCAGCAGTTTAGAGCAGGGGGAGGTTGAGCAGTTCTTC. It is translated as CASSLEQGEVEQFF.

This clone was observed a few times. The rearrangement links TRBV7-9 to TRBJ1-2; D possibly corresponds to TRBD1 (5 bases). CDR1 and CDR2 (germline): SEHNR, FQNEAQ (reference sequence). This CDR3 spans 12 amino acids. Trimming cost V 0 bases and J 7 bases, with 6 bases left between them. This CDR3 is CASSLAGAGYTF. CDR3 nucleotide sequence: TGTGCCAGCAGCTTAGCAGGGGCTGGCTACACCTTC.

This sequence joins TRBV7-9 and TRBJ2-7; a weak D match, TRBD2 (5 bases). The CDR3 has 14 residues. Germline CDR1 reads SEHNR; CDR2 reads FQNEAQ (reference sequence). The V end lost 6 bases, the J end lost 7 bases, and 19 bases lay between the germline ends. As DNA, the CDR3 is TGTGCCAGCAGGCGCGAAGGAGCGGCTGGGGAGCAGTACTTC. It translates to CASRREGAAGEQYF.

J is TRBJ1-1 and V is TRBV2; D not certain. The CDR3 is 13 residues long. The germline gives CDR1 SNHLY, CDR2 FYNNEI. Trimming removed 4 bases from V and 5 bases from J, with 11 bases in between. DNA for the CDR3: TGTGCCAGCAGTGGGCGGGAGAGAACTGAAGCTTTCTTT. This gives the protein CASSGRERTEAFF.

This chain joins TRBV19 and TRBJ1-2; D not resolved. Germline CDR1 and CDR2: LNHDA and SQIVND (reference sequence). The CDR3 totals 13 residues. V gave up 3 bases and J gave up 6 bases, with 11 bases separating them. The CDR3 nucleotides read TGTGCCAGTAGTATTTGGGGAGGGAATGGCTACACCTTC. Translating gives CASSIWGGNGYTF. Full variable domain (remainder filled in from reference TRBV19 and TRBJ1-2): DGGITQSPKYLFRKEGQNVTLSCEQNLNHDAMYWYRQDPGQGLRLIYYSQIVNDFQKGDIAEGYSVSREKKESFPLTVTSAQKNPTAFYLCASSIWGGNGYTFGSGTRLTVV.

This chain connects TRBV11-2 to TRBJ2-7; 10 bases match TRBD2. The CDR3 has 16 amino acids. Germline loops: CDR1 SGHAT, CDR2 FQNNGV. V dropped 7 bases and J dropped 2; count of bases not matched to a gene: 11. This chain's CDR3 is CASTKGTSGAPYEQYF. DNA for the CDR3: TGTGCCAGCACTAAGGGCACTAGCGGGGCCCCCTACGAGCAGTACTTC.